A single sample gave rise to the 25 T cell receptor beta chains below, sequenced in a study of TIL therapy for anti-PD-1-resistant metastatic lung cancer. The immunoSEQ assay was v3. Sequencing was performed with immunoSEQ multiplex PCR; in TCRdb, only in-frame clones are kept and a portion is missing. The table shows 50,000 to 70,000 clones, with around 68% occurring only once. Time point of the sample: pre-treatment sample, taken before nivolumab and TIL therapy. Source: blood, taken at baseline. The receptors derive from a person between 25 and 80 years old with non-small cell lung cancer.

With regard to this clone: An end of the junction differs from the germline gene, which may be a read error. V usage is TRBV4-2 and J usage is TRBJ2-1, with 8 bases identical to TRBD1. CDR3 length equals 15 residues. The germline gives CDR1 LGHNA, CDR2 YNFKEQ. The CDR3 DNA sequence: TGTGCCAGCAGTCAAGGCCAGGGGGCTAAGCATGAGCAGTTCTTC. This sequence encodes CASSQGQGAKHEQFF.

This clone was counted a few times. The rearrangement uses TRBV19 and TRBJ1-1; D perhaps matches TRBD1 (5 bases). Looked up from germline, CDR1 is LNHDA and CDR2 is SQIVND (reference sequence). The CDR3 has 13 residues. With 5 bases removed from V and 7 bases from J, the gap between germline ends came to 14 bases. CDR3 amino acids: CASSLQGIGEAFF. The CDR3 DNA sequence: TGTGCCAGTAGTCTTCAGGGTATTGGTGAAGCTTTCTTT.

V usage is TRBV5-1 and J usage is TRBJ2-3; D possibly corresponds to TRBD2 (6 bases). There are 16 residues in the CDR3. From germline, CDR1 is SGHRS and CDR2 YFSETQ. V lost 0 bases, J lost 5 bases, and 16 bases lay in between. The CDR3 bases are TGCGCCAGCAGCTTGGGGGCGCGGGAAGGGGTAGATACGCAGTATTTT. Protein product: CASSLGAREGVDTQYF.

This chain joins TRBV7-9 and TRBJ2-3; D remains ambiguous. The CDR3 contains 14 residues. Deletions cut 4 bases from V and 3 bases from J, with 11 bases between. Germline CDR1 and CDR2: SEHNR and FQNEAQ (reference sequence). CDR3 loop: CASSYGLKTDTQYF. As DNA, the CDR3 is TGTGCCAGCAGCTATGGGCTAAAGACAGATACGCAGTATTTT.

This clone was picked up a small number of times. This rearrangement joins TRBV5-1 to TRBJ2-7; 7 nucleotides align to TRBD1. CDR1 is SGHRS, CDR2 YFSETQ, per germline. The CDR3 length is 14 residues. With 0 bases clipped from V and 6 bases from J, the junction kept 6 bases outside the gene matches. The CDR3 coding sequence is TGCGCCAGCAGCTTGGGGACAGGTGGGGTCGAGCAGTACTTC. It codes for CASSLGTGGVEQYF.

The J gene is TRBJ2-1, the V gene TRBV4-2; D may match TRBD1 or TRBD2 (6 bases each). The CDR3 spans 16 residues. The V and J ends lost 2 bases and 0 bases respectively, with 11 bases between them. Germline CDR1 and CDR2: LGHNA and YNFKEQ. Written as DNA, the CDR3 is TGTGCCAGCAGCCAAAACGGGGGCAGCTCCTACAATGAGCAGTTCTTC. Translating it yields CASSQNGGSSYNEQFF.

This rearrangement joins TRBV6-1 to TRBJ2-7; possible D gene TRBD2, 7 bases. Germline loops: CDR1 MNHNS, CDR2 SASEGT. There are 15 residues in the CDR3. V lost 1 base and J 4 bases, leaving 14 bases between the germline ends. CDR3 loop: CASSEGAGEGYEQYF. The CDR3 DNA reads TGTGCCAGCAGTGAAGGAGCAGGGGAGGGATACGAGCAGTACTTC.

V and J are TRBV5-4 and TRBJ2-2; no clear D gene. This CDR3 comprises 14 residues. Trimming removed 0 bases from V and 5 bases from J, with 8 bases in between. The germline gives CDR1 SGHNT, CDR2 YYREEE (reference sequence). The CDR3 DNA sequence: TGTGCCAGCAGCTTGGACCTAGGAACCGGGGAGCTGTTTTTT. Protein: CASSLDLGTGELFF.

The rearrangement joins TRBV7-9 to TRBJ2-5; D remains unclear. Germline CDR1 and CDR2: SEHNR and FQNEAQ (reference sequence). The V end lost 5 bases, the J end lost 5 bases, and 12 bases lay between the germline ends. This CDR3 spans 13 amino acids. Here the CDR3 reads CASSPPSEETQYF. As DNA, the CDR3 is TGTGCCAGCAGCCCTCCTTCAGAGGAGACCCAGTACTTC.

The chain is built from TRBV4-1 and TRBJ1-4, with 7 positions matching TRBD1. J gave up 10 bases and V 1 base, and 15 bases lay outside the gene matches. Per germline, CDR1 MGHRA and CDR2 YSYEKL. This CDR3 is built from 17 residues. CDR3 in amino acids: CASSQAGTDFMEGKLFF. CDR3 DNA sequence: TGCGCCAGCAGCCAAGCGGGGACAGATTTCATGGAGGGAAAACTGTTTTTT.

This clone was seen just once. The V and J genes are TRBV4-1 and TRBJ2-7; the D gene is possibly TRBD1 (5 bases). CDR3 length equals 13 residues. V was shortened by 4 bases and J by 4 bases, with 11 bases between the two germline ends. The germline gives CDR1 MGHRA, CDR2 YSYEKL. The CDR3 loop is CASSLETEYEQYF. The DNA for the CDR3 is TGCGCCAGCAGCCTTGAGACAGAATACGAGCAGTACTTC.

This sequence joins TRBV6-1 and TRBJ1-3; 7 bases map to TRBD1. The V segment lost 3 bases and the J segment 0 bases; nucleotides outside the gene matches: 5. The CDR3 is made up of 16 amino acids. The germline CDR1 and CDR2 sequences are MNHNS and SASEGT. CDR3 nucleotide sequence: TGTGCCAGCAGTGAGGAGGGGGCTTTCTCTGGAAACACCATATATTTT. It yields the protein CASSEEGAFSGNTIYF.

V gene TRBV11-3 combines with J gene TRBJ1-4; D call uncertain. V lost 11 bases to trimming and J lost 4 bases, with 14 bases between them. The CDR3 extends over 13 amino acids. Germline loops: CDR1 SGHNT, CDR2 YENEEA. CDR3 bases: TGTGCCGAGGAACTAGATGTTAATGAAAAACTGTTTTTT. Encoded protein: CAEELDVNEKLFF.

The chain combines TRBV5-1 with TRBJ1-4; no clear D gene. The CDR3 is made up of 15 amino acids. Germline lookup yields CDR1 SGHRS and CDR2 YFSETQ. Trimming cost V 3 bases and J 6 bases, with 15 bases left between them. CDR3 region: CASSWTPAQDEKLFF. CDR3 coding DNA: TGCGCCAGCAGCTGGACCCCCGCTCAGGATGAAAAACTGTTTTTT.

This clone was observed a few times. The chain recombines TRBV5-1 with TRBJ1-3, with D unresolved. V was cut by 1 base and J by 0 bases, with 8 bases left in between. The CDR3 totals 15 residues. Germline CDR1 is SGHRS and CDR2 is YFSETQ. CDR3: CASSLSQHSGNTIYF. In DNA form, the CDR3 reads TGCGCCAGCAGCTTGAGTCAGCACTCTGGAAACACCATATATTTT.

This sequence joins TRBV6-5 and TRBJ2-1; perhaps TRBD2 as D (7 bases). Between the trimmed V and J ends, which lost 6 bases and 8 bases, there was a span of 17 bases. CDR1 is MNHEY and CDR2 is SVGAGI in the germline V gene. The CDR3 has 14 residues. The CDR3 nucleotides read TGTGCCAGCAGAAGGGGGGGAGGGCCCCATGAGCAGTTCTTC. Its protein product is CASRRGGGPHEQFF.

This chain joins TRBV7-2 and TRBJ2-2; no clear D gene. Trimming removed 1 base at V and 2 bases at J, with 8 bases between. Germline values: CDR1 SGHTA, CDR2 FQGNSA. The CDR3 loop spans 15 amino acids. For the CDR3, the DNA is TGTGCCAGCAGCTTAGTCCGGCCTAACACCGGGGAGCTGTTTTTT. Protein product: CASSLVRPNTGELFF.

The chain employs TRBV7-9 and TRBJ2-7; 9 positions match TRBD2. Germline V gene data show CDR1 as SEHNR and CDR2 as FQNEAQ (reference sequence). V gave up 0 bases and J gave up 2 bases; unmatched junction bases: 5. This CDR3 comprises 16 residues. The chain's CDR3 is CASSLAGGRATYEQYF. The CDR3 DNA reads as TGTGCCAGCAGCTTAGCTGGCGGGAGGGCCACCTACGAGCAGTACTTC.

The CDR3 nucleotides are TGTGCCAGCAGTTCCCCGGGTCTTGGACGGTCACCCCTCCACTTT. This translates into CASSSPGLGRSPLHF. The chain carries TRBV28 and TRBJ1-6; D uncertain. Trimming stripped 4 bases from V and 10 bases from J, with 17 bases between. From germline, CDR1 is MDHEN and CDR2 SYDVKM. The CDR3 spans 15 residues.

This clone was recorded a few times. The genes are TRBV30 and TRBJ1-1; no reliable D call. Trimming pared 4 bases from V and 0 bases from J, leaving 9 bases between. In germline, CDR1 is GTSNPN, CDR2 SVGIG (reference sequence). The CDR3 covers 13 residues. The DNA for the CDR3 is TGTGCCTGGAATGCAGGAATGAACACTGAAGCTTTCTTT. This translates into CAWNAGMNTEAFF.

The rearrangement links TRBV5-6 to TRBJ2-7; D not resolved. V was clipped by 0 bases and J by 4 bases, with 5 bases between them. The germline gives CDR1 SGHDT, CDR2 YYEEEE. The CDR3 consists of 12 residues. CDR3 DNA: TGTGCCAGCAGCTTGGGAGAGTACGAGCAGTACTTC. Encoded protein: CASSLGEYEQYF.

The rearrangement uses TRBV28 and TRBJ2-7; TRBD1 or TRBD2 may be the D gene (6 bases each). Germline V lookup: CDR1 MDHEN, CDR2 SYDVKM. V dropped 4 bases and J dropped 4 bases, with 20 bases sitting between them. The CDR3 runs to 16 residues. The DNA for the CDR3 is TGTGCCAGCAGTTCCCCAGGGAGAGGAGGGGGATACGAGCAGTACTTC. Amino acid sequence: CASSSPGRGGGYEQYF.

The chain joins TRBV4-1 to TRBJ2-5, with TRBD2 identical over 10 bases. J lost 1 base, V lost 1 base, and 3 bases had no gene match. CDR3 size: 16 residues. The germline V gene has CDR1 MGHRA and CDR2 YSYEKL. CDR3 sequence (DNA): TGCGCCAGCAGCCAAGGTCTAGCGGGAGCCCAAGAGACCCAGTACTTC. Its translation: CASSQGLAGAQETQYF.

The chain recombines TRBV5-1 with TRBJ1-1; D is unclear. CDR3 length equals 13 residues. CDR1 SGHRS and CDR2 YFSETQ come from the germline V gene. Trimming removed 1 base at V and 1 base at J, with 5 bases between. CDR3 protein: CASSLLENTEAFF. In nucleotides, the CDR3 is TGCGCCAGCAGCTTGCTAGAGAACACTGAAGCTTTCTTT.

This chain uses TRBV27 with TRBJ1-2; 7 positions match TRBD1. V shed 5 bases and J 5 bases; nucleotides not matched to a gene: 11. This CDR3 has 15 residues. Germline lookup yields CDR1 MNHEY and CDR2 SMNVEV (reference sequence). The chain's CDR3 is CASSMSWGRGYGYTF. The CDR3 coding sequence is TGTGCCAGCAGTATGAGCTGGGGCAGGGGGTATGGCTACACCTTC.